This TCR beta chain was recorded in a study of metastatic and nonmetastatic thyroid tumors. This clone was recorded many times. Its antigen is undetermined. CDR1 is DFQATT and CDR2 is SNEGSKA in the germline V gene (reference sequence). Deletions cut 0 bases from V and 7 bases from J, with 10 bases between. The CDR3 loop spans 13 amino acids. Study-wide results and limits: The study reportedly found significantly higher TCR beta diversity in malignant thyroid tumors than benign nodules, in blood and tumor.

Not a single patient had been given any form of treatment at any point before undergoing thyroid surgery. TCRdb recomputed clones from the PCR reads via MiXCR. Here the sample spans tens of thousands of clones, roughly an eighth being singletons. The source material was blood. The chain combines TRBV20-1 with TRBJ2-1; D gene ambiguous. This clonotype was sampled from a male donor with papillary thyroid cancer or a benign thyroid nodule (not recorded which). Some clones in this sample may be carry-over from other donors' samples. As DNA, the CDR3 is TGCAGTGCTAGAGAGGAGACCCCGAATGAGCAGTTCTTC. Translated: CSAREETPNEQFF.